Sequencing of this T cell receptor (beta chain) was carried out in a study of OX40 agonist ivuxolimab in advanced cancers. The wider study: Intravenous ivuxolimab was administered to patients every 2 weeks at 0.01 to 10 mg/kg.

The table came from immunoSEQ multiplex PCR; TCRdb's copy has only in-frame clones and leaves some out. The sample has about 70,000 clones, 60% to 80% seen once. This CDR3 contains 14 residues. Trimming took 5 bases from V and 6 from J; bases not matched to a gene: 6. CDR1 and CDR2 (germline): SGHAT, FQNNGV. Systemic immunosuppression or a history of autoimmune disease excluded patients. The sequence was collected from an adult with an advanced solid tumor such as melanoma, head and neck, liver or kidney cancer. Sequencing used CD4+ or CD8+ T cells sorted from blood, obtained in a trial of the OX40 agonist ivuxolimab. V usage is TRBV11-2 and J usage is TRBJ2-1, with 8 bases that match TRBD2. The CDR3 loop is CASSAWTSRNEQFF. Written as DNA, the CDR3 is TGTGCCAGCAGCGCCTGGACTAGCCGCAATGAGCAGTTCTTC.